One sample yielded the 18 T cell receptor beta chains listed below, sequenced in a study of shared clonotypes between healthy human individuals. TCRdb's copy holds only in-frame clones and misses some; the assay was immunoSEQ multiplex PCR. The sample shows around 1.9 million clones, 85% to 95% of them seen only once. Naive CD8 cells were CD45RO-negative, positively selected for CCR7, excluding terminally differentiated effector memory CD45RA+ cells. Sequencing input: naive CD8+ T cells from PBMCs. All receptors come from a man between 18 and 29 years old in good health. Some clones in this sample may be carry-over from other donors' samples.

This chain joins TRBV11-2 and TRBJ2-1; D uncertain. Germline V lookup: CDR1 SGHAT, CDR2 FQNNGV. Trimming stripped 2 bases from V and 6 bases from J, with 14 bases between. This CDR3 contains 15 residues. The CDR3 here is CASSLFRLPGNEQFF. DNA for the CDR3: TGTGCCAGCAGCTTATTCCGACTTCCTGGCAATGAGCAGTTCTTC.

The chain employs TRBV7-6 and TRBJ2-7, with D perhaps matching TRBD1 or TRBD2 (6 bases each). V shed 0 bases and J shed 0 bases, with 15 bases lying between them. Germline CDR1 and CDR2: SGHVS and FNYEAQ. The CDR3 sequence is 17 residues long. The CDR3 sequence: CASSLAKGGSSSYEQYF. CDR3 coding DNA: TGTGCCAGCAGCTTAGCGAAAGGGGGGTCAAGCTCCTACGAGCAGTACTTC. The whole variable domain, remainder taken from reference TRBV7-6 and TRBJ2-7, is GAGVSQSPRYKVTKRGQDVALRCDPISGHVSLYWYRQALGQGPEFLTYFNYEAQQDKSGLPNDRFSAERPEGSISTLTIQRTEQRDSAMYRCASSLAKGGSSSYEQYFGPGTRLTVT.

This clone showed up just a few times. The V call is TRBV9, the J call TRBJ2-5; 10 bases agree with TRBD2. Looked up from germline, CDR1 is SGDLS and CDR2 is YYNGEE. V lost 0 bases and J lost 2; bases outside the gene matches: 10. CDR3 length equals 18 residues. CDR3 bases: TGTGCCAGCAGCGTAGTTCGATGGAGGACTAGCGGTCAAGAGACCCAGTACTTC. Translating gives CASSVVRWRTSGQETQYF.

This clone showed up just once. The chain carries TRBV7-9 and TRBJ1-2; D might be TRBD1 (5 bases). V gave up 0 bases and J gave up 2 bases, with 10 bases separating them. Germline V CDR1 and CDR2: SEHNR, FQNEAQ (reference sequence). The CDR3 covers 15 residues. The CDR3 DNA follows: TGTGCCAGCAGCTTAGCGGAGGGGAAGAACTATGGCTACACCTTC. Its translation is CASSLAEGKNYGYTF. The full variable domain, rest sourced from reference TRBV7-9 and TRBJ1-2, is DTGVSQNPRHKITKRGQNVTFRCDPISEHNRLYWYRQTLGQGPEFLTYFQNEAQLEKSRLLSDRFSAERPKGSFSTLEIQRTEQGDSAMYLCASSLAEGKNYGYTFGSGTRLTVV.

This chain uses TRBV28 with TRBJ2-1; TRBD2 agrees at 8 bases. V shed 6 bases, J shed 7 bases, and the junction held 11 bases outside the gene matches. Germline V lookup: CDR1 MDHEN, CDR2 SYDVKM. CDR3 length equals 15 residues. CDR3 DNA: TGTGCCAGCAGCTTAGCAGCGGGAGTAGCGAATGAGCAGTTCTTC. Amino acids: CASSLAAGVANEQFF.

The chain uses TRBV28 and TRBJ2-5, with 7 positions matching TRBD2. J lost 5 bases, V lost 6 bases, and 12 bases had no gene match. This CDR3 is built from 15 residues. CDR1 is MDHEN and CDR2 is SYDVKM in the germline V gene. The CDR3 is CASSPPAGVLETQYF. Written as DNA, the CDR3 is TGTGCCAGCAGCCCACCGGCGGGAGTTTTGGAGACCCAGTACTTC.

J is TRBJ2-1 and V is TRBV28; D uncertain. Germline-derived CDR1 and CDR2 are MDHEN and SYDVKM. This CDR3 contains 15 residues. The V end was cut by 5 bases, the J end by 3 bases, with 14 bases between. CDR3 protein: CASSPRQRRYNEQFF. The CDR3 coding sequence is TGTGCCAGCAGTCCCCGCCAGCGACGCTACAATGAGCAGTTCTTC.

This clone occurred once. The CDR3 loop reads CASSSRTGPYEQYF. The CDR3 bases are TGCGCCAGCAGCTCCCGGACAGGGCCCTACGAGCAGTACTTC. The genes are TRBV5-1 and TRBJ2-7; 8 bases line up with TRBD1. Germline trimming cut 3 bases from V and 2 bases from J; bases unmatched to any gene: 4. The CDR3 is 14 residues long. The germline V gene has CDR1 SGHRS and CDR2 YFSETQ.

This clone has just one count. This chain connects TRBV19 to TRBJ2-7, with TRBD1 identical over 10 bases. Looked up from germline, CDR1 is LNHDA and CDR2 is SQIVND (reference sequence). J was trimmed by 0 bases and V by 5 bases; bases with no gene match: 4. This CDR3 spans 15 amino acids. For the CDR3, the DNA is TGTGCCAGTAGTTCCGGGACAGGGGTCTCCTACGAGCAGTACTTC. Translation: CASSSGTGVSYEQYF.

The chain uses TRBV5-8 and TRBJ2-1, with 14 nucleotides matching TRBD2. V lost 2 bases and J lost 5; bases outside the gene matches: 3. The CDR3 loop spans 16 amino acids. Germline V gives CDR1 SGHTS, CDR2 YDEGEE. In nucleotides, the CDR3 is TGTGCCAGCAGCTTTCAGACTAGCGGGAGGGACAATGAGCAGTTCTTC. Translation: CASSFQTSGRDNEQFF. The whole variable domain, filled in from reference TRBV5-8 and TRBJ2-1, reads EAGVTQSPTHLIKTRGQQATLRCSPISGHTSVYWYQQALGLGLQFLLWYDEGEERNRGNFPPRFSGRQFPNYSSELNVNALELEDSALYLCASSFQTSGRDNEQFFGPGTRLTVL.

The chain combines TRBV5-1 with TRBJ2-5; D is unresolved. CDR1 is SGHRS, CDR2 YFSETQ, per germline. Trimming pared 0 bases from V and 10 bases from J, leaving 10 bases between. The CDR3 is made up of 12 amino acids. As DNA, the CDR3 is TGCGCCAGCAGCTTGGCAGGTTCGGGCCAGTACTTC. Amino acid sequence: CASSLAGSGQYF.

The rearrangement uses TRBV30 and TRBJ2-7; 9 bases map to TRBD2. The CDR3 length is 14 residues. CDR1 GTSNPN and CDR2 SVGIG come from the germline V gene (reference sequence). Trimming cost V 0 bases and J 2 bases; bases outside gene matches: 2. CDR3 DNA: TGTGCCTGGAGTGTCGGCGGGAGGGCCTACGAGCAGTACTTC. Its translation: CAWSVGGRAYEQYF.

The CDR3 bases are TGTGCCAGCAGCCCACAGGGGGCGGTTAACACCGGGGAGCTGTTTTTT. It yields the protein CASSPQGAVNTGELFF. This chain uses TRBV28 with TRBJ2-2, with TRBD1 matching 9 bases. The CDR3 length is 16 residues. Germline loops: CDR1 MDHEN, CDR2 SYDVKM. The V segment lost 6 bases and the J segment 2 bases; nucleotides outside the gene matches: 7.

V gene TRBV7-8 combines with J gene TRBJ1-5; D uncertain. Germline CDR1 and CDR2: SGHVS and FQNEAQ. With 1 base removed from V and 6 bases from J, the gap between germline ends came to 22 bases. The CDR3 sequence is 18 residues long. This CDR3 is CASSLEGSWGDVLQPQHF. CDR3 coding DNA: TGTGCCAGCAGCTTAGAAGGTTCGTGGGGAGACGTACTTCAGCCCCAGCATTTT.

V gene TRBV6-1 combines with J gene TRBJ1-2; D not resolved. Germline CDR1 reads MNHNS; CDR2 reads SASEGT. This CDR3 has 17 residues. V dropped 3 bases and J dropped 6 bases, with 23 bases sitting between them. The CDR3 loop reads CASSDGHGVVGVDGYTF. The CDR3 DNA is TGTGCCAGCAGTGACGGTCACGGGGTCGTCGGGGTGGATGGCTACACCTTC.

As concerns this clone: Different DNA sequences within this sample yield the same CDR3. The J gene is TRBJ1-5, the V gene TRBV6-5; D remains unclear. Looked up from germline, CDR1 is MNHEY and CDR2 is SVGAGI. The CDR3 contains 13 residues. The V end was cut by 3 bases, the J end by 4 bases, with 7 bases between. This CDR3 is CASSYGRNQPQHF. The CDR3, as DNA: TGTGCCAGCAGTTATGGGCGTAATCAGCCCCAGCATTTT.

The J gene is TRBJ1-2, the V gene TRBV9; D not resolved. The CDR3 covers 13 residues. Germline assignment: CDR1 SGDLS and CDR2 YYNGEE. The V and J ends lost 3 bases and 4 bases respectively, with 10 bases between them. CDR3 in amino acids: CASSDTLGYGYTF. For the CDR3, the DNA is TGTGCCAGCAGCGACACCTTAGGCTATGGCTACACCTTC.

The V and J genes are TRBV5-1 and TRBJ1-1, with 8 bases fitting TRBD1. Germline trimming cut 4 bases from V and 3 bases from J; bases unmatched to any gene: 11. Germline CDR1 and CDR2: SGHRS and YFSETQ. CDR3 length: 16 amino acids. The CDR3 here is CASSQDPRGRDTEAFF. The DNA of the CDR3 is TGCGCCAGCAGCCAGGACCCCAGGGGGCGAGACACTGAAGCTTTCTTT.